These 32 T cell receptor beta chains were sequenced from one sample in a study of neurological immune-mediated disorders. MiXCR was run by TCRdb on the 5' RACE reads, yielding one entry per CDR3 protein. The sample records more than 60,000 distinct CDR3 sequences, approximately 3.7% being singletons. The specimen sequenced was PBMCs. Receptor source: a woman aged 45-59 years with multiple sclerosis.

Of note for this clonotype: Lacking the conserved final phenylalanine or tryptophan, this CDR3 likely reflects a read error. The chain employs TRBV29-1 and TRBJ2-5; TRBD2 might be the D (5 bases). Germline CDR1 reads SQVTM; CDR2 reads ANQGSEA. The CDR3 runs to 11 residues. Trimming took off 7 bases at V and 2 bases at J, with 8 bases between the two ends. The CDR3: CSAGVQETQYN. CDR3 in DNA: TGCAGCGCCGGGGTGCAAGAGACCCAGTACAAC.

This clonotype was recorded many times. V usage is TRBV11-2 and J usage is TRBJ2-1; 7 bases match TRBD1. Trimming removed 4 bases from V and 9 bases from J; junction bases left unmatched: 6. CDR1 and CDR2 (germline): SGHAT, FQNNGV. The length of the CDR3 is 13 residues. CDR3 DNA sequence: TGTGCCAGCAGCTCTTACAGGGGAACTGAGCAGTTCTTC. Amino acid sequence: CASSSYRGTEQFF.

This clonotype was seen more than once but under ten times. At one end the junction does not follow the germline gene, possibly because of a read error. The chain has TRBV20-1 and TRBJ2-1; 10 bases align to TRBD2. The CDR3 contains 11 residues. Germline assignment: CDR1 DFQATT and CDR2 SNEGSKA (reference sequence). CDR3 loop: CSARPGLAEAF. The CDR3 coding sequence is TGCAGTGCTAGACCAGGACTAGCGGAGGCTTTC.

This clonotype showed up many times. CDR3 DNA: TGTGCCAGCTCACCACAGGGGGTATCTGGAAACACCATATATTTT. It codes for CASSPQGVSGNTIYF. The genes are TRBV18 and TRBJ1-3, with D maybe TRBD1 (6 bases). Germline lookup yields CDR1 KGHSH and CDR2 LQKENI. Between the trimmed V and J ends, which lost 1 base and 1 base, there was a span of 8 bases. The CDR3 contains 15 residues. The full variable domain, rest sourced from reference TRBV18 and TRBJ1-3, is NAGVMQNPRHLVRRRGQEARLRCSPMKGHSHVYWYRQLPEEGLKFMVYLQKENIIDESGMPKERFSAEFPKEGPSILRIQQVVRGDSAAYFCASSPQGVSGNTIYFGEGSWLTVV.

This clonotype has a count of ten or more. The chain links TRBV27 to TRBJ2-7; TRBD1 matches 8 bases. The CDR3 has 14 amino acids. From germline, CDR1 is MNHEY and CDR2 SMNVEV (reference sequence). V lost 5 bases, J lost 4 bases, and 7 bases stayed unmatched. In DNA, the CDR3 is TGTGCCAGCAGTCCGACAGGGGATGCTTACGAGCAGTACTTC. Residues: CASSPTGDAYEQYF.

This chain uses TRBV7-9 with TRBJ2-5; D not certain. The germline V gene has CDR1 SEHNR and CDR2 FQNEAQ (reference sequence). This CDR3 is 12 amino acids long. The V end was cut by 7 bases, the J end by 0 bases, with 6 bases between. The CDR3 sequence: CASIANQETQYF. CDR3 nucleotide sequence: TGTGCCAGCATCGCCAACCAAGAGACCCAGTACTTC.

This clonotype was counted many times. One junction end disagrees with the germline gene, perhaps due to a read error. The chain couples TRBV5-4 to TRBJ1-5, with D tentatively TRBD1 (5 bases). Germline values: CDR1 SGHNT, CDR2 YYREEE (reference sequence). The CDR3 is made up of 15 amino acids. The CDR3, as DNA: TGTGCCAGCAGCAGGGACGGACATAGCAATCAGCCCCAGAATTTT. Its translation is CASSRDGHSNQPQNF.

This clonotype was seen many times. The chain has TRBV29-1 and TRBJ2-3; TRBD1 matches 8 bases. This CDR3 spans 14 amino acids. Germline V gives CDR1 SQVTM, CDR2 ANQGSEA. Losses at the gene ends were 6 bases for V and 2 bases for J; bases not matched to a gene: 7. CDR3 nucleotides: TGCAGCGTGGGGGACAGGTCGATCACAGATACGCAGTATTTT. Protein sequence: CSVGDRSITDTQYF.

This rearrangement joins TRBV6-1 to TRBJ1-1; 8 bases are a match to TRBD1. Trimming removed 8 bases from V and 3 bases from J; junction bases left unmatched: 11. The CDR3 is 15 residues long. In germline, CDR1 is MNHNS, CDR2 SASEGT. For the CDR3, the DNA is TGTGCCAGCGGGTTTGGCAGGGGGCGAGACACTGAAGCTTTCTTT. This sequence encodes CASGFGRGRDTEAFF.

About this clonotype itself: Possible read error: a much larger clone is one base away. The chain employs TRBV2 and TRBJ1-1, with D unresolved. Germline V lookup: CDR1 SNHLY, CDR2 FYNNEI. CDR3 length: 13 residues. The CDR3 loop reads CASSVAMNTKAFF. The CDR3 DNA reads as TGTGCCAGCAGTGTAGCCATGAACACTAAAGCTTTCTTT.

This clonotype was seen at least ten times. The CDR3 spells CASSQAGGYTDTQYF. DNA of the CDR3: TGCGCCAGCAGCCAAGCCGGCGGTTACACAGATACGCAGTATTTT. The chain has TRBV4-3 and TRBJ2-3; no firm D call. Germline-derived CDR1 and CDR2 are LGHNA and YSLEER. Trimming removed 1 base at V and 2 bases at J, with 10 bases between. This CDR3 has 15 amino acids.

There are many counts of this clonotype. The V gene is TRBV20-1, the J gene TRBJ1-1, with D maybe TRBD1 (5 bases). V gave up 7 bases and J gave up 6 bases, with 21 bases separating them. The length of the CDR3 is 14 residues. From germline, CDR1 is DFQATT and CDR2 SNEGSKA (reference sequence). The chain's CDR3 is CSVLPTGRDAEAFF. The DNA of the CDR3 is TGCAGTGTCCTACCAACGGGCAGGGACGCTGAAGCTTTCTTT.

By share, this clonotype ranks as medium-sized (0.01 to 0.1%). The V gene is TRBV5-1, the J gene TRBJ2-5, with D possibly being TRBD2 (5 bases). The CDR3 extends over 15 amino acids. The V gene's germline CDR1 is SGHRS and CDR2 YFSETQ. V was trimmed by 0 bases and J by 2 bases, leaving 11 bases between them. The CDR3 DNA reads TGCGCCAGCAGCTTGGGGGGAAGACTACAAGAGACCCAGTACTTC. This sequence encodes CASSLGGRLQETQYF.

The table lists this clonotype with many counts. V gene TRBV15 combines with J gene TRBJ2-6; tentatively, D is TRBD2 (5 bases). Germline CDR1 is LNHNV and CDR2 is YYDKDF (reference sequence). Trimming took 0 bases from V and 2 from J, leaving 8 bases between them. The CDR3 is 16 residues long. The CDR3: CATSRDTGTGANVLTF. CDR3 sequence (DNA): TGTGCCACCAGCAGAGATACCGGGACTGGGGCCAACGTCCTGACTTTC.

This clonotype was counted ten times or more. This chain connects TRBV11-3 to TRBJ2-2; 10 bases fit TRBD2. The CDR3 is 19 residues long. The germline CDR1 and CDR2 sequences are SGHNT and YENEEA. J was trimmed by 4 bases and V by 2 bases; bases with no gene match: 13. This chain's CDR3 is CASSLNPIFGTSVTGELFF. CDR3 nucleotide sequence: TGTGCCAGCAGCTTAAATCCGATTTTCGGGACTAGCGTCACCGGGGAGCTGTTTTTT.

This clonotype occurred many times. The chain has TRBV9 and TRBJ2-3; tentative D call: TRBD2 (6 bases). Germline-derived CDR1 and CDR2 are SGDLS and YYNGEE. With 0 bases removed from V and 5 bases from J, the gap between germline ends came to 13 bases. This CDR3 has 15 residues. DNA of the CDR3: TGTGCCAGCAGCGTAGGGACTGCAGCGGGAGATACGCAGTATTTT. Translated: CASSVGTAAGDTQYF.

This clonotype was detected ten times or more. V is TRBV5-1 and J is TRBJ2-2; D gene unclear. The CDR3 runs to 15 residues. CDR1 and CDR2 (germline): SGHRS, YFSETQ. V gave up 0 bases and J gave up 3 bases, with 9 bases separating them. CDR3 protein: CASSLVQVHTGELFF. CDR3 in DNA: TGCGCCAGCAGCTTGGTTCAGGTTCACACCGGGGAGCTGTTTTTT.

The table lists this clonotype with many counts. This chain links TRBV20-1 with TRBJ1-1; TRBD1 might be the D (6 bases). Germline V gene sequence: CDR1 DFQATT, CDR2 SNEGSKA (reference sequence). CDR3 length: 14 residues. V was pared by 1 base and J by 4 bases, with 13 bases between. Here the CDR3 DNA reads TGCAGTGCTAGAGTCGGGGGGCGAGGCACTGAAGCTTTCTTT. It is translated as CSARVGGRGTEAFF.

This clonotype appeared many times. The chain carries TRBV28 and TRBJ1-5, with no clear D. The CDR3 is 12 residues long. V dropped 11 bases and J dropped 7 bases, with 15 bases sitting between them. Germline V gene lookup returns CDR1 MDHEN and CDR2 SYDVKM. CDR3 sequence reads: CASGSAHQPQHF. DNA of the CDR3: TGTGCCTCAGGATCCGCGCACCAGCCCCAGCATTTT.

By share, this clonotype counts as medium-sized. The rearrangement links TRBV5-1 to TRBJ2-1; TRBD1 is a possible D gene (5 bases). The CDR3 length is 13 residues. The germline V and J ends were trimmed by 3 bases and 3 bases, with 7 bases remaining between them. Looked up from germline, CDR1 is SGHRS and CDR2 is YFSETQ. The CDR3 spells CASSSDSYNEQFF. CDR3 nucleotides: TGCGCCAGCAGCTCCGACAGCTACAATGAGCAGTTCTTC.

As concerns this clonotype: A single base separates this from a much larger clone, so it may be a read error. No conserved phenylalanine or tryptophan ends this CDR3, so it is likely a read error. In DNA form, the CDR3 reads TGCGCCAGCAGCTTTACTAGCGTTACCTACGAGCAGTACTAC. The encoded protein is CASSFTSVTYEQYY. The chain joins TRBV5-1 to TRBJ2-7, with TRBD2 matching over 7 bases. This CDR3 is 14 amino acids long. The germline gives CDR1 SGHRS, CDR2 YFSETQ. J was trimmed by 2 bases and V by 2 bases; bases with no gene match: 4.

A few counts support this clonotype. The genes are TRBV6-6 and TRBJ2-7; D is perhaps TRBD2 (6 bases). The CDR3 extends over 11 amino acids. In germline, CDR1 is MNHNY, CDR2 SVGAGI (reference sequence). CDR3 nucleotide sequence: TGTGGAGGGAGGTCAACCTACGAGCAGTACTTC. It is translated as CGGRSTYEQYF.

In its sample, this clonotype was seen many times. The chain employs TRBV10-3 and TRBJ2-4, with TRBD1 identical over 8 bases. The V gene's germline CDR1 is ENHRY and CDR2 SYGVKD. CDR3 length: 15 amino acids. Trimming cost V 2 bases and J 8 bases; bases outside gene matches: 8. CDR3: CAISEGTGTGDIQYF. The CDR3 DNA sequence: TGTGCCATCAGTGAGGGTACCGGGACAGGTGACATTCAGTACTTC.

This clonotype was detected many times. The V call is TRBV4-3, the J call TRBJ1-5; D remains ambiguous. Germline lookup yields CDR1 LGHNA and CDR2 YSLEER. CDR3 size: 13 residues. The V end lost 0 bases, the J end lost 6 bases, and 6 bases lay between the germline ends. The CDR3 region is CASSQDSGQPQHF. In DNA form, the CDR3 reads TGCGCCAGCAGCCAAGATAGCGGTCAGCCCCAGCATTTT.

There are many counts of this clonotype. The rearrangement links TRBV19 to TRBJ2-1; 7 bases are a match to TRBD1. The junction had 6 bases not matched to a gene; V was cut back by 5 bases and J by 5 bases. The CDR3 has 14 residues. CDR1 and CDR2 (germline): LNHDA, SQIVND (reference sequence). In DNA, the CDR3 is TGTGCCAGTAGTGGAGGACAGGTAAACAATGAGCAGTTCTTC. It yields the protein CASSGGQVNNEQFF.

This clonotype was seen ten or more times. The J gene is TRBJ2-5, the V gene TRBV5-1; 8 nucleotides match TRBD2. Unmatched junction bases numbered 10, after V lost 5 bases and J lost 4 bases. The CDR3 extends over 15 amino acids. Germline V gene lookup returns CDR1 SGHRS and CDR2 YFSETQ. The CDR3 loop reads CASRTGRALGETQYF. The CDR3 region has the DNA TGCGCCAGCAGAACCGGGAGGGCCCTAGGAGAGACCCAGTACTTC.

This clonotype appeared many times. V and J are TRBV18 and TRBJ2-3; D is unclear. The length of the CDR3 is 15 residues. The V end lost 3 bases, the J end lost 0 bases, and 10 bases lay between the germline ends. Germline lookup yields CDR1 KGHSH and CDR2 LQKENI. This CDR3 is CASSPRQPSTDTQYF. Written as DNA, the CDR3 is TGTGCCAGCTCACCCCGGCAGCCTAGCACAGATACGCAGTATTTT.

This clonotype occurred many times. The V call is TRBV20-1, the J call TRBJ1-5, with no clear D. The CDR3 extends over 12 amino acids. Trimming left V 3 bases short and J 1 base short, with 4 bases between. Germline values: CDR1 DFQATT, CDR2 SNEGSKA (reference sequence). CDR3 sequence reads: CSASASNQPQHF. In DNA form, the CDR3 reads TGCAGTGCTAGTGCCAGCAATCAGCCCCAGCATTTT.

This chain uses TRBV7-8 with TRBJ2-7; unclear D gene. Trimming took off 5 bases at V and 2 bases at J, with 16 bases between the two ends. The CDR3 length is 15 residues. Germline lookup yields CDR1 SGHVS and CDR2 FQNEAQ. Here the CDR3 DNA reads TGTGCCAGCAGCACCGAACCCGGAAAGGCCTACGAGCAGTACTTC. Translated, it gives CASSTEPGKAYEQYF.

This clonotype was recorded many times. The V call is TRBV5-1, the J call TRBJ2-1; TRBD1 aligns across 9 bases. The CDR3 runs to 15 residues. Looked up from germline, CDR1 is SGHRS and CDR2 is YFSETQ. The V segment lost 0 bases and the J segment 7 bases; nucleotides outside the gene matches: 5. The CDR3 DNA reads TGCGCCAGCAGCTTGGGGGACAGGGAGAGGAATGAGCAGTTCTTC. Protein: CASSLGDRERNEQFF.

At least ten counts were recorded for this clonotype. V and J are TRBV9 and TRBJ2-5; 7 bases are shared with TRBD1. There are 13 residues in the CDR3. V lost 7 bases, J lost 3 bases, and 6 bases stayed unmatched. Looked up from germline, CDR1 is SGDLS and CDR2 is YYNGEE. CDR3: CASSGGWEETQYF. CDR3 coding DNA: TGTGCCAGCTCAGGGGGTTGGGAAGAGACCCAGTACTTC.

V is TRBV6-2 or TRBV6-3 and J is TRBJ1-4; D gene uncertain. The CDR3 is 14 residues long. Germline V lookup: CDR1 MNHEY, CDR2 SVGEGT. Trimming took off 7 bases at V and 4 bases at J, with 13 bases between the two ends. CDR3 DNA sequence: TGTGCCAGCACCGCCCGGCTCGGTAATGAAAAACTGTTTTTT. As protein: CASTARLGNEKLFF.